This T cell receptor beta chain was captured in a study of CD8 T cells in Susac syndrome. Germline lookup yields CDR1 SNHLY and CDR2 FYNNEI. The ends were cut back, 8 bases at V and 1 base at J, with 18 bases in the middle. This CDR3 comprises 15 residues. RNA totalling roughly 0.5 to 1 ug underwent reverse transcription with random hexamers. TCRdb reprocessed the immunoSEQ multiplex PCR reads with MiXCR, giving one entry per CDR3 protein. The sample records 77,000 or so distinct CDR3 sequences, about 93% being singletons. This TCR was sampled from a human donor with Susac syndrome. Sequenced: CD4+ T cells from PBMCs. J is TRBJ2-7 and V is TRBV2; the D is unclear. CDR3 coding DNA: TGTGCCAGCGGGATTACTCTCGAGTATTCCTACGAGCAGTACTTC. Translating it yields CASGITLEYSYEQYF.